The sequence of this TCR beta chain was determined in a study of shared clonotypes between healthy human individuals. The CDR3 runs to 11 residues. Germline values: CDR1 DFQATT, CDR2 SNEGSKA (reference sequence). V lost 6 bases, J lost 2 bases, and 6 bases lay in between. Regarding this clone: Its specificity is unknown.

Healthy HIV-negative adults with no recent acute infections or vaccinations were recruited as donors. General observations from the study: The study found lower generation probabilities in non-shared clonotypes than in those shared by all four donors. Of the naive CD4 clonotypes, approximately 5% were shared across several donors. The expectation was that sequencing depth would affect clonotype sharing among donors.

The protocol was immunoSEQ multiplex PCR, while the TCRdb copy is restricted to in-frame clones and leaves out a portion. The sample consists of about 960,000 clones, 76% of them appearing once. V usage is TRBV20-1 and J usage is TRBJ2-3, with no clear D. The sequenced sample consisted of memory CD4+ T cells sorted from blood. Subset meaning: CD45RA-negative fraction. The source is a man aged 18-30 years in good health. In DNA form, the CDR3 reads TGCAGTGCCCAGGACACAGATACGCAGTATTTT. As protein: CSAQDTDTQYF.